This T cell receptor beta chain is drawn from a study of blood T cell repertoires in COVID-19. Here immunoSEQ multiplex PCR was the method, and the copy in TCRdb shows in-frame clones only, minus some. Here the sample spans some 87,000 clones, about 85% being singletons. The germline V gene encodes CDR1 MNHNY and CDR2 SVGAGI (reference sequence). CDR3 length: 14 residues. Trimming took off 5 bases at V and 9 bases at J, with 19 bases between the two ends. V gene TRBV6-6 combines with J gene TRBJ1-2; weak D call: TRBD1 (5 bases). This clonotype was sampled from a woman in her seventies with active or convalescent COVID-19. Sequencing was done on a sample of peripheral blood. The CDR3 DNA is TGTGCCAGCAGTCCATACTCCGGGGGACCAAGCTACACCTTC. Translated, it gives CASSPYSGGPSYTF.